One and the same sample provided the 32 T cell receptor beta chains below, sequenced in a study of graft-versus-host responses after intestinal transplantation. Some clones are missing from TCRdb's copy, which holds only in-frame ones; the method was immunoSEQ multiplex PCR. The sample has around 18,000 clones; approximately 86% are singletons. Processed graft tissue released its intraepithelial and lamina propria lymphocytes. Sequenced material: ileum tissue, taken 17 days after transplant. The receptors come from a human patient who received an intestinal transplant, so some T cells may come from the graft donor.

Concerning this clone: The same CDR3 can be traced to other DNA sequences in this sample. The chain uses TRBV29-1 and TRBJ2-1; 13 bases are shared with TRBD2. Trimming took 7 bases from V and 7 from J; bases not matched to a gene: 7. From germline, CDR1 is SQVTM and CDR2 ANQGSEA. This CDR3 contains 14 residues. The CDR3 sequence: CSALAGGPGNEQFF. Written as DNA, the CDR3 is TGCAGCGCACTAGCGGGAGGGCCGGGAAATGAGCAGTTCTTC.

This sequence joins TRBV7-9 and TRBJ2-7; 10 bases match TRBD1. The CDR3 sequence is 15 residues long. V shed 5 bases, J shed 4 bases, and the junction held 8 bases outside the gene matches. CDR1 is SEHNR, CDR2 FQNEAQ, per germline (reference sequence). CDR3 sequence: CASSPDRQGAYEQYF. Written as DNA, the CDR3 is TGTGCCAGCAGCCCGGACCGACAGGGGGCGTACGAGCAGTACTTC.

This clone was recorded once. The chain links TRBV4-3 to TRBJ1-2; TRBD1 might be the D (5 bases). The CDR3 is 14 amino acids. V was pared by 0 bases and J by 2 bases, with 7 bases between. Germline V gives CDR1 LGHNA, CDR2 YSLEER. DNA of the CDR3: TGCGCCAGCAGCCAAGACGACAGAAACTATGGCTACACCTTC. It specifies CASSQDDRNYGYTF.

This chain joins TRBV18 and TRBJ2-5; 7 nucleotides align to TRBD1. Trimming took 11 bases from V and 5 from J; bases not matched to a gene: 8. The CDR3 runs to 12 residues. Germline CDR1 KGHSH, CDR2 LQKENI. The CDR3: CAGRGGEETQYF. The CDR3, as DNA: TGTGCCGGCCGAGGGGGCGAGGAGACCCAGTACTTC.

The V call is TRBV25-1, the J call TRBJ1-4; D remains unclear. Germline assignment: CDR1 MGHDK and CDR2 SYGVNS. This CDR3 spans 15 amino acids. Trimming stripped 2 bases from V and 6 bases from J, with 13 bases between. CDR3 sequence (DNA): TGTGCCAGCAGTGAACGGGGATGGGGAGATGAAAAACTGTTTTTT. Its translation is CASSERGWGDEKLFF.

The CDR3 sequence is CAGEDGGQETQYF. CDR3 nucleotide sequence: TGTGCCGGAGAAGACGGTGGTCAAGAGACCCAGTACTTC. The rearrangement uses TRBV5-8 and TRBJ2-5; D remains ambiguous. V lost 10 bases to trimming and J lost 2 bases, with 15 bases between them. CDR1 and CDR2 (germline): SGHTS, YDEGEE. This CDR3 contains 13 residues.

The genes are TRBV11-2 and TRBJ2-1; 13 positions match TRBD2. V lost 6 bases and J lost 4; bases outside the gene matches: 3. The CDR3 sequence is 15 residues long. Germline-derived CDR1 and CDR2 are SGHAT and FQNNGV. The CDR3 here is CASSSGLAGYNEQFF. CDR3 DNA: TGTGCCAGCAGTTCGGGACTAGCGGGGTACAATGAGCAGTTCTTC.

This clone was seen only a few times. The genes are TRBV5-6 and TRBJ1-3; D ambiguous. V gave up 2 bases and J gave up 1 base, with 7 bases separating them. Germline-derived CDR1 and CDR2 are SGHDT and YYEEEE. CDR3 length equals 14 residues. Here the CDR3 DNA reads TGTGCCAGCAGCTTTTATGGATCTGGAAACACCATATATTTT. It encodes CASSFYGSGNTIYF.

The genes are TRBV7-8 and TRBJ2-1, with a tentative D call TRBD1 (6 bases). V was pared by 4 bases and J by 6 bases, with 16 bases between. This CDR3 is 15 amino acids long. CDR1 is SGHVS and CDR2 is FQNEAQ in the germline V gene. CDR3 amino acids: CASSSGTRWSNEQFF. The DNA of the CDR3 is TGTGCCAGCAGCTCCGGGACAAGGTGGTCCAATGAGCAGTTCTTC.

The rearrangement links TRBV19 to TRBJ2-4; D gene ambiguous. This CDR3 has 16 residues. The germline V and J ends were trimmed by 5 bases and 0 bases, with 14 bases remaining between them. The V gene's germline CDR1 is LNHDA and CDR2 SQIVND (reference sequence). The CDR3 is CASSGRFLLAKNIQYF. The DNA of the CDR3 is TGTGCCAGTAGTGGCAGGTTTCTTCTAGCCAAAAACATTCAGTACTTC. The whole variable domain, filled in from reference TRBV19 and TRBJ2-4, reads DGGITQSPKYLFRKEGQNVTLSCEQNLNHDAMYWYRQDPGQGLRLIYYSQIVNDFQKGDIAEGYSVSREKKESFPLTVTSAQKNPTAFYLCASSGRFLLAKNIQYFGAGTRLSVL.

This clone was detected once. The chain recombines TRBV5-1 with TRBJ2-1, with D perhaps matching TRBD1 or TRBD2 (6 bases each). Germline CDR1 is SGHRS and CDR2 is YFSETQ. Trimming pared 3 bases from V and 0 bases from J, leaving 13 bases between. CDR3 length: 16 amino acids. CDR3 nucleotides: TGCGCCAGCAGCTGGGGGGCGGGGAACTCCTACAATGAGCAGTTCTTC. Protein sequence: CASSWGAGNSYNEQFF.

Worth noting for this clone: Other nucleotide sequences from this sample produce the same CDR3. The CDR3, as DNA: TGCGCCAGCAGCTACACGAACACCGGGGAGCTGTTTTTT. This sequence encodes CASSYTNTGELFF. The chain joins TRBV4-1 to TRBJ2-2; D is unresolved. Per the germline V gene, CDR1 is MGHRA and CDR2 is YSYEKL. The CDR3 runs to 13 residues. The V end was cut by 5 bases, the J end by 0 bases, with 4 bases between.

The chain joins TRBV9 to TRBJ2-5; 8 bases line up with TRBD2. Germline V CDR1 and CDR2: SGDLS, YYNGEE. J gave up 7 bases and V 4 bases, and 9 bases lay outside the gene matches. This CDR3 spans 14 amino acids. Here the CDR3 DNA reads TGTGCCAGCAGCTCAGCGGGAGTAGGTGGGACCCAGTACTTC. As protein: CASSSAGVGGTQYF.

This chain links TRBV6-5 with TRBJ1-2; D perhaps matches TRBD1 (6 bases). The CDR3 extends over 13 amino acids. V dropped 7 bases and J dropped 6 bases, with 15 bases sitting between them. The germline CDR1 and CDR2 sequences are MNHEY and SVGAGI. The DNA for the CDR3 is TGTGCCAGCACCAGAATCCCAGGGGATGGCTACACCTTC. It is translated as CASTRIPGDGYTF.

The chain joins TRBV28 to TRBJ2-6, with D possibly being TRBD2 (5 bases). V lost 2 bases and J 0 bases, leaving 11 bases between the germline ends. The germline V gene has CDR1 MDHEN and CDR2 SYDVKM. CDR3 size: 17 residues. The CDR3 coding sequence is TGTGCCAGCAGTTTAAGGGCGGGTGCCTCTGGGGCCAACGTCCTGACTTTC. This codes for CASSLRAGASGANVLTF.

The chain combines TRBV5-4 with TRBJ2-3; 10 nucleotides line up with TRBD2. V lost 2 bases, J lost 4 bases, and 4 bases stayed unmatched. This CDR3 has 15 residues. Germline V gene sequence: CDR1 SGHNT, CDR2 YYREEE (reference sequence). The CDR3 is CASSLAGGESDTQYF. CDR3 coding DNA: TGTGCCAGCAGCTTAGCGGGGGGGGAGTCAGATACGCAGTATTTT. The complete variable domain, with remaining parts taken from reference TRBV5-4 and TRBJ2-3, reads ETGVTQSPTHLIKTRGQQVTLRCSSQSGHNTVSWYQQALGQGPQFIFQYYREEENGRGNFPPRFSGLQFPNYSSELNVNALELDDSALYLCASSLAGGESDTQYFGPGTRLTVL.

The V gene is TRBV5-1, the J gene TRBJ2-1; D is ambiguous. CDR3 length equals 15 residues. CDR1 and CDR2 from the germline V gene are SGHRS and YFSETQ. V gave up 0 bases and J gave up 2 bases, with 9 bases separating them. Here the CDR3 reads CASSLAEGAYNEQFF. The CDR3 region has the DNA TGCGCCAGCAGCTTGGCCGAAGGAGCCTACAATGAGCAGTTCTTC. Filled out from reference TRBV5-1 and TRBJ2-1, the complete variable domain reads KAGVTQTPRYLIKTRGQQVTLSCSPISGHRSVSWYQQTPGQGLQFLFEYFSETQRNKGNFPGRFSGRQFSNSRSEMNVSTLELGDSALYLCASSLAEGAYNEQFFGPGTRLTVL.

The sample holds a few counts of this clone. The chain's CDR3 is CASSLIPSRELFF. As DNA, the CDR3 is TGTGCCAGCAGCTTAATCCCGAGCCGGGAGCTGTTTTTT. This chain connects TRBV11-2 to TRBJ2-2; D is undetermined. This CDR3 is 13 amino acids long. Trimming removed 2 bases from V and 9 bases from J, with 10 bases in between. Germline V gene sequence: CDR1 SGHAT, CDR2 FQNNGV.

The chain links TRBV29-1 to TRBJ2-7; perhaps TRBD1 as D (6 bases). The CDR3 contains 13 residues. V lost 4 bases, J lost 3 bases, and 13 bases lay in between. Germline V gene data show CDR1 as SQVTM and CDR2 as ANQGSEA. CDR3 DNA sequence: TGCAGCGTTGCTCCCACAGGGTACTACGAGCAGTACTTC. Its protein is CSVAPTGYYEQYF.

The V and J genes are TRBV5-1 and TRBJ2-2; the D gene is possibly TRBD2 (6 bases). V gave up 0 bases and J gave up 2 bases, with 8 bases separating them. Germline values: CDR1 SGHRS, CDR2 YFSETQ. CDR3 length: 15 residues. In DNA, the CDR3 is TGCGCCAGCAGCTTGGGGAGGGGCAACACCGGGGAGCTGTTTTTT. Protein product: CASSLGRGNTGELFF.

This CDR3 is CASSIPTGFNEKLFF. The CDR3 nucleotides read TGTGCCAGTAGTATCCCGACAGGTTTTAATGAAAAACTGTTTTTT. The chain employs TRBV19 and TRBJ1-4; perhaps TRBD1 as D (6 bases). The CDR3 spans 15 residues. Trimming took 3 bases from V and 4 from J, leaving 12 bases between them. Germline-derived CDR1 and CDR2 are LNHDA and SQIVND (reference sequence).

The chain has TRBV5-4 and TRBJ1-2, with 8 bases matching TRBD1. The CDR3 has 14 residues. Germline CDR1 and CDR2: SGHNT and YYREEE (reference sequence). V lost 4 bases, J lost 7 bases, and 9 bases stayed unmatched. In DNA form, the CDR3 reads TGTGCCAGCAGCCTGGGGGGACAGGCGACTGGCTACACCTTC. Protein sequence: CASSLGGQATGYTF.

The V call is TRBV6-6, the J call TRBJ1-1; D is unresolved. V was pared by 5 bases and J by 2 bases, with 9 bases between. The germline V gene has CDR1 MNHNY and CDR2 SVGAGI (reference sequence). The CDR3 contains 13 residues. The CDR3 region is CASSGRINTEAFF. In DNA form, the CDR3 reads TGTGCCAGCAGTGGCAGGATAAACACTGAAGCTTTCTTT.

The chain has TRBV5-1 and TRBJ2-2; D uncertain. Germline V gene sequence: CDR1 SGHRS, CDR2 YFSETQ. V lost 4 bases, J lost 6 bases, and 16 bases lay in between. The CDR3 has 15 residues. The CDR3 region has the DNA TGCGCCAGCAGCCCGCGTTCGGCAGAGGCCGGGGAGCTGTTTTTT. The encoded protein is CASSPRSAEAGELFF.

The chain combines TRBV30 with TRBJ1-5; D uncertain. The CDR3 length is 13 residues. Trimming took 5 bases from V and 6 from J, leaving 14 bases between them. The germline gives CDR1 GTSNPN, CDR2 SVGIG (reference sequence). The CDR3 here is CAWFRFGFQPQHF. In nucleotides, the CDR3 is TGTGCCTGGTTTCGGTTCGGGTTTCAGCCCCAGCATTTT.

This clone showed up just a few times. V and J are TRBV18 and TRBJ1-1; D gene unclear. The CDR3 sequence is 16 residues long. V lost 5 bases to trimming and J lost 0 bases, with 16 bases between them. CDR1 and CDR2 from the germline V gene are KGHSH and LQKENI. The CDR3 nucleotides are TGTGCCAGCTCAGGGATGGCAGGACCCATGAACACTGAAGCTTTCTTT. Amino acids: CASSGMAGPMNTEAFF.

The chain uses TRBV16 and TRBJ2-5; a weak D match, TRBD1 (7 bases). The length of the CDR3 is 17 residues. V was trimmed by 0 bases and J by 5 bases, leaving 19 bases between them. CDR1 KGHSY and CDR2 FQNENV come from the germline V gene. The CDR3 protein is CASSQSRLTGRRETQYF. As DNA, the CDR3 is TGTGCCAGCAGCCAATCGAGGCTGACAGGGAGGCGGGAGACCCAGTACTTC.

The gene calls are TRBV9 and TRBJ2-2, with D possibly matching TRBD2 (5 bases). With 6 bases removed from V and 4 bases from J, the gap between germline ends came to 16 bases. CDR1 and CDR2 (germline): SGDLS, YYNGEE. This CDR3 has 15 residues. The CDR3 is CASTLWGDGTGELFF. CDR3 nucleotides: TGTGCCAGCACCTTATGGGGAGATGGCACCGGGGAGCTGTTTTTT. The full variable domain, its missing parts supplied by reference TRBV9 and TRBJ2-2, is DSGVTQTPKHLITATGQRVTLRCSPRSGDLSVYWYQQSLDQGLQFLIQYYNGEERAKGNILERFSAQQFPDLHSELNLSSLELGDSALYFCASTLWGDGTGELFFGEGSRLTVL.

V is TRBV28 and J is TRBJ2-1; D gene uncertain. The germline gives CDR1 MDHEN, CDR2 SYDVKM. Trimming took off 2 bases at V and 10 bases at J, with 12 bases between the two ends. The CDR3 has 13 amino acids. The DNA for the CDR3 is TGTGCCAGCAGTTTAGTAGTTGGATGGGAGCAGTTCTTC. Translation gives CASSLVVGWEQFF. Supplemented by reference TRBV28 and TRBJ2-1, the full variable domain reads DVKVTQSSRYLVKRTGEKVFLECVQDMDHENMFWYRQDPGLGLRLIYFSYDVKMKEKGDIPEGYSVSREKKERFSLILESASTNQTSMYLCASSLVVGWEQFFGPGTRLTVL.

The rearrangement links TRBV6-1 to TRBJ2-6, with D hard to call. Trimming took 0 bases from V and 2 from J, leaving 8 bases between them. This CDR3 is 16 amino acids long. Germline lookup yields CDR1 MNHNS and CDR2 SASEGT. The CDR3 coding sequence is TGTGCCAGCAGTGAAGCGTCCGTTACTGGGGCCAACGTCCTGACTTTC. Translating it yields CASSEASVTGANVLTF.

The chain joins TRBV11-1 to TRBJ2-2; D is uncertain. The germline V and J ends were trimmed by 0 bases and 6 bases, with 11 bases remaining between them. The CDR3 runs to 15 residues. CDR1 and CDR2 from the germline V gene are SGHAT and FQDESV (reference sequence). CDR3 amino acids: CASSLAGLLAGELFF. DNA for the CDR3: TGTGCCAGCAGCTTAGCGGGCCTTCTCGCCGGGGAGCTGTTTTTT.

J is TRBJ2-1 and V is TRBV4-2, with no clear D. V lost 0 bases, J lost 7 bases, and 13 bases lay in between. From germline, CDR1 is LGHNA and CDR2 YNFKEQ. This CDR3 region has 15 residues. The CDR3 sequence: CASSQDLRSQNEQFF. In nucleotides, the CDR3 is TGTGCCAGCAGCCAAGATCTGAGGAGTCAAAATGAGCAGTTCTTC.